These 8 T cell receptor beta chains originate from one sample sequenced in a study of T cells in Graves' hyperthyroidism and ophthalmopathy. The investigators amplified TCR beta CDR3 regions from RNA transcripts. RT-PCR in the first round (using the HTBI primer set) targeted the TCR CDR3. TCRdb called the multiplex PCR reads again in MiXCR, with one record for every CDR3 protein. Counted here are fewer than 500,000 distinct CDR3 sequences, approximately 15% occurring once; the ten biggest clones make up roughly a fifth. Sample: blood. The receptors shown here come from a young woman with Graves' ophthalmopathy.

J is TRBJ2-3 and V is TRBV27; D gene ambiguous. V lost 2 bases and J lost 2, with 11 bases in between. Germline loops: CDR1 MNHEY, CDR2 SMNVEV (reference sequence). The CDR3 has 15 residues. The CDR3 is CASSLVKQITDTQYF. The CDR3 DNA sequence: TGTGCCAGCAGTTTAGTTAAACAGATCACAGATACGCAGTATTTT.

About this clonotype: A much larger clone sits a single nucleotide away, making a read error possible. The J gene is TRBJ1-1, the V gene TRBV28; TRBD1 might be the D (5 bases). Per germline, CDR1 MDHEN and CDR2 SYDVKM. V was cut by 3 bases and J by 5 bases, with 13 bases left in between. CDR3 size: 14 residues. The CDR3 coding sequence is TGTGCCAGCAGTTTCCGCTTGGGGCGAACTGAAGCTTTCTTT. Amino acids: CASSFRLGRTEAFF.

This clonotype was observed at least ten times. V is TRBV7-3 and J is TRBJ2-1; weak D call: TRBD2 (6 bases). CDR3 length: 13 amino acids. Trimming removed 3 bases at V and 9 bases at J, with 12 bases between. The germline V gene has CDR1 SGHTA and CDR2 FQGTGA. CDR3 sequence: CASSFLGGGEQFF. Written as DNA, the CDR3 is TGTGCCAGCAGCTTTCTGGGAGGCGGTGAGCAGTTCTTC.

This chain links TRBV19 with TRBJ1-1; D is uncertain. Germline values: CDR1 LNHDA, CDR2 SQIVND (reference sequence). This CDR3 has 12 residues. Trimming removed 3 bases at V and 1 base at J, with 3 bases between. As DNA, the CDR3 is TGTGCCAGTAGTATCGGGAACACTGAAGCTTTCTTT. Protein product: CASSIGNTEAFF.

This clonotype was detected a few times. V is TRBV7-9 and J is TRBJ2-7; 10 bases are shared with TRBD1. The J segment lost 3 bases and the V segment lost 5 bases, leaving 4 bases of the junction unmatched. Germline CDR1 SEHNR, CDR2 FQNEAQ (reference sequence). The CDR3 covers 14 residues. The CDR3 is CASSPRTGGYEQYF. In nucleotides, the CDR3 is TGTGCCAGCAGCCCCCGGACAGGGGGCTACGAGCAGTACTTC.

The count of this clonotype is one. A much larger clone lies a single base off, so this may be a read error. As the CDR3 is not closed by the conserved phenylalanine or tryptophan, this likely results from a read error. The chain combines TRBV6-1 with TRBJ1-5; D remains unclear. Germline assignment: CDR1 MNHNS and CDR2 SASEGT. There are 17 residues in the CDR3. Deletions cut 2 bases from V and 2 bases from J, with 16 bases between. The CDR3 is CASSEKVMVGRNQPQHS. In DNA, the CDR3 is TGTGCCAGCAGTGAAAAGGTTATGGTGGGTCGCAATCAGCCCCAGCATTCT.

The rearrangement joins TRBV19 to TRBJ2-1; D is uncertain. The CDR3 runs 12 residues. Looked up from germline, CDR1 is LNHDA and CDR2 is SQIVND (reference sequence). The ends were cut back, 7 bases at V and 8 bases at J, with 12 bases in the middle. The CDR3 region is CASTLTGDEQFF. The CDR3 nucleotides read TGTGCCAGTACCCTAACCGGAGATGAGCAGTTCTTC.

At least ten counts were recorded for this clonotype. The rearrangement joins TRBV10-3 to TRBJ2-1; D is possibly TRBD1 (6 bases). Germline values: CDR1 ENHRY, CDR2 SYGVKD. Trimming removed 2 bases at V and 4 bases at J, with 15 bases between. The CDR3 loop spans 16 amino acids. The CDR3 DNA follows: TGTGCCATCAGTGAGCCAGGGGCTCCGCTGTACAATGAGCAGTTCTTC. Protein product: CAISEPGAPLYNEQFF.